This TCR beta chain emerged from a study of molecular identifiers for immune sequencing clone quantification. Points from the study as a whole: Spike-in Jurkat TCR RNA from a single cell reportedly registered among 900,000 to 1,000,000 naive cells.

Libraries of bulk TCR were made by previously described methods (with listed TCR primers). TCRdb independently ran MiXCR on the PCR reads; one entry per CDR3 protein. The table has about half a million distinct CDR3 sequences, around 23% seen once. As regards this clonotype: Its antigen is still unknown. One end of the junction is discordant with germline, which a read error may explain.

Between roughly 20,000 and 1,100,000 sorted cells, with 10%, 30% or 50% RNA, yielded naive CD8 libraries. The clonotype comes from a human donor in good health. Some libraries in this study had Jurkat cell RNA spiked in. Sequencing was done on a sample of naive CD8+ T cells from blood, with Jurkat cell RNA spiked in. The subset here: FACS-sorted CD8+CD4-CCR7+CD45RA+ naive T cells.

This CDR3 is CASSQRLAAGEQHF. The CDR3 bases are TGCGCCAGCAGCCAACGACTAGCTGCGGGCGAGCAGCACTTC. This chain uses TRBV4-3 with TRBJ2-7, with 7 positions matching TRBD2. Germline V CDR1 and CDR2: LGHNA, YSLEER. The CDR3 contains 14 residues.